The present T cell receptor beta chain was sequenced within a study of blood T cell repertoires in COVID-19. Across the study: T cells, B-cell-depleted T cells, or PBMCs provided the cDNA or gDNA that served as material.

Germline trimming cut 1 base from V and 4 bases from J; bases unmatched to any gene: 11. The germline gives CDR1 SGHVS, CDR2 FQNEAQ. The CDR3 consists of 18 residues. TCRdb's copy holds only in-frame clones and misses some; the assay was immunoSEQ multiplex PCR. The profile shows 70,000 to 85,000 clones, around 80% of them singletons. This TCR came from a human donor in a cohort sampled during active COVID-19. Sequencing was performed on peripheral blood. The genes are TRBV7-8 and TRBJ2-2; 8 bases agree with TRBD1. CDR3 loop: CASSLDVGQGTGTGELFF. As DNA, the CDR3 is TGTGCCAGCAGCTTAGATGTCGGACAGGGTACCGGCACCGGGGAGCTGTTTTTT.